This is a list of T cell receptor beta chains from one sample in a study of T cells after posttransplantation cyclophosphamide. TCRdb keeps only in-frame clones here, not all; method: immunoSEQ multiplex PCR. The repertoire consists of almost 35,000 clones, none detected only once. Input material: PBMCs. The source is a woman between 45 and 60 years old in good health and a related stem cell transplant donor. CDR3s include the opening cysteine and the closing phenylalanine or tryptophan. The order of the fields is J gene, D gene, clone size, V gene, CDR3 protein, CDR3 DNA. A D gene is named only where the DNA matches it firmly. Rows give clone size only sometimes, using once, few, many, or a class for an expanded clone.

>TRBJ2-3|TRBD2|many|TRBV10-2
CASRGTSGSTDTQYF
TGCGCCAGCAGGGGGACTAGCGGGTCCACAGATACGCAGTATTTT
>TRBJ2-5|TRBD2|many|TRBV19
CASSQSGEETQYF
TGTGCCAGTAGTCAAAGCGGGGAGGAGACCCAGTACTTC
>TRBJ1-1|.|many|TRBV11-2
CASSLATGYGEAFF
TGTGCCAGCAGCTTAGCCACAGGGTATGGTGAAGCTTTCTTT
>TRBJ2-3|.|many|TRBV19
CASSLGLHTDTQYF
TGTGCCAGTAGTCTGGGACTTCACACAGATACGCAGTATTTT
>TRBJ2-7|.|many|TRBV12-3/TRBV12-4
CASRPSTSLEQYF
TGTGCCAGCAGGCCAAGTACTAGTCTCGAGCAGTACTTC
>TRBJ2-5|.|few|TRBV4-3
CASSPKGRGQETQYF
TGCGCCAGCAGCCCAAAGGGCAGGGGCCAAGAGACCCAGTACTTC
>TRBJ2-3|TRBD1|few|TRBV4-1
CASSQPGTGAGRTDTQYF
TGCGCCAGCAGCCAACCCGGGACAGGGGCCGGCCGCACAGATACGCAGTATTTT
>TRBJ1-4|.|many|TRBV6-1
CASSESQGQEKLFF
TGTGCCAGCAGTGAGTCTCAGGGTCAAGAAAAACTGTTTTTT
>TRBJ2-1|TRBD2|many|TRBV7-6
CASSLAAGVYDEQFF
TGTGCCAGCAGCTTAGCAGCGGGAGTTTACGATGAGCAGTTCTTC
>TRBJ2-7|.|many|TRBV6-5
CASRTPGEGEQYF
TGTGCCAGCAGAACCCCCGGTGAGGGGGAGCAGTACTTC
>TRBJ1-5|TRBD1|.|TRBV6-1
CASSADPGQRNQPRHF
TGTGCCAGCAGTGCGGACCCGGGACAGCGAAATCAGCCCCGGCATTTT
>TRBJ1-3|.|many|TRBV12-3/TRBV12-4
CASRGQLGSGNTIYF
TGTGCCAGCAGGGGGCAGTTGGGCTCTGGAAACACCATATATTTT
>TRBJ2-7|TRBD2|many|TRBV10-3
CAITKWVAGGYEQYF
TGTGCCATCACTAAGTGGGTAGCGGGAGGGTACGAGCAGTACTTC
>TRBJ2-1|TRBD1|many|TRBV9
CASSPGGRGRENEQFF
TGTGCCAGCAGCCCAGGGGGCAGGGGGCGAGAAAATGAGCAGTTCTTC
>TRBJ1-2|.|many|TRBV5-5
CASSGGGGYGYTF
TGTGCCAGCAGCGGGGGGGGCGGCTATGGCTACACCTTC
>TRBJ1-2|TRBD1|few|TRBV12-3/TRBV12-4
CASSSPGQGVYGYTF
TGTGCCAGCAGTTCACCGGGACAGGGCGTCTATGGCTACACCTTC
>TRBJ2-2|TRBD1|many|TRBV11-3
CASRTGDTGELFF
TGTGCCAGCAGGACAGGGGACACCGGGGAGCTGTTTTTT
>TRBJ2-7|.|many|TRBV7-9
CASSFGQYEQYF
TGTGCCAGCAGCTTTGGACAGTACGAGCAGTACTTC
>TRBJ2-2|.|many|TRBV6-2/TRBV6-3
CASSPRTGELFF
TGTGCCAGCAGCCCCCGGACCGGGGAGCTGTTTTTT
>TRBJ1-5|.|.|TRBV9
CASWGGGSQPQHF
TGTGCCAGCTGGGGGGGTGGCAGTCAGCCCCAGCATTTT
>TRBJ1-2|.|.|TRBV29-1
CSVEEVGGRDGYTF
TGCAGCGTTGAAGAGGTTGGGGGGAGAGATGGCTACACCTTC
>TRBJ2-7|TRBD2|many|TRBV6-2/TRBV6-3
CASSLLVTPRGTSGRYEQYF
TGTGCCAGCAGTCTACTTGTCACCCCAAGAGGGACTAGCGGGAGGTACGAGCAGTACTTC